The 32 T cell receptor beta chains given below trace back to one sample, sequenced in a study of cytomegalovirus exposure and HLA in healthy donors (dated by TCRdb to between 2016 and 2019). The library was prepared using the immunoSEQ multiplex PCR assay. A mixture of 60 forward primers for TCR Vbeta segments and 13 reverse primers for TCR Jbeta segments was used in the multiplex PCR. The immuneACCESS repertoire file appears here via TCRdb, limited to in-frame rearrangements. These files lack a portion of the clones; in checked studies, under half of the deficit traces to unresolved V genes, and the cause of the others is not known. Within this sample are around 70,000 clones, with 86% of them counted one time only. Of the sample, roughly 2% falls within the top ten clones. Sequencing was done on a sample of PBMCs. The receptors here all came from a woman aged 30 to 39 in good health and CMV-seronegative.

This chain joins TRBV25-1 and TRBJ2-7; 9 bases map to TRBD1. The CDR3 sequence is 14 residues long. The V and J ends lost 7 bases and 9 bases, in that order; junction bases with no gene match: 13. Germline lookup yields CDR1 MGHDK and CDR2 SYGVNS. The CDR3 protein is CASTPGQGNRVQYF. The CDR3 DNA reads TGTGCCAGCACTCCGGGACAGGGAAACCGCGTGCAGTACTTC.

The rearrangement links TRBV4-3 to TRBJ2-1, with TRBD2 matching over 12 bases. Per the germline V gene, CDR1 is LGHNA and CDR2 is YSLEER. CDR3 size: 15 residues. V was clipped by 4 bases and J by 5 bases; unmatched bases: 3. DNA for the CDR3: TGCGCCAGCAGCCCCCGACTAGCGGGAGACAATGAGCAGTTCTTC. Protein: CASSPRLAGDNEQFF.

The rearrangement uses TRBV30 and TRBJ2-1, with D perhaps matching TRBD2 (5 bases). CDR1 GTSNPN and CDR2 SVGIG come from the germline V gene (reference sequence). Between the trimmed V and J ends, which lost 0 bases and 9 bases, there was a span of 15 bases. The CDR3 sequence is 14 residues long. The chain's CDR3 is CAWSVPPLVREQFF. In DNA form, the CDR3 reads TGTGCCTGGAGTGTACCCCCACTAGTCCGTGAGCAGTTCTTC.

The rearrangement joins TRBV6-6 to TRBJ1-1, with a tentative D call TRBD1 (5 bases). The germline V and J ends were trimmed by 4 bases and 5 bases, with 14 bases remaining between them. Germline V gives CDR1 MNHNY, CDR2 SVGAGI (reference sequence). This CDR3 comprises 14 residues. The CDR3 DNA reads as TGTGCCAGCAGTTTCCGGGGGAGCGAAACTGAAGCTTTCTTT. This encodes CASSFRGSETEAFF.

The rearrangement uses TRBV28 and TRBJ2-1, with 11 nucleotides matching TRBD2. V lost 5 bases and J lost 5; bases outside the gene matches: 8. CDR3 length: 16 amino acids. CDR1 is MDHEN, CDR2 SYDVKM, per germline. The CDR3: CASSPPRLAGHNEQFF. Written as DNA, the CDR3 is TGTGCCAGCAGTCCCCCTCGACTAGCGGGGCACAATGAGCAGTTCTTC.

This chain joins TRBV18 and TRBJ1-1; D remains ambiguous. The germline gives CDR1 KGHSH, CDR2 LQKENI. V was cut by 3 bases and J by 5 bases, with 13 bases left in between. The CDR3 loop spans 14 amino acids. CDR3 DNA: TGTGCCAGCTCACCGACCGCATCGGGGACTGAAGCTTTCTTT. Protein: CASSPTASGTEAFF.

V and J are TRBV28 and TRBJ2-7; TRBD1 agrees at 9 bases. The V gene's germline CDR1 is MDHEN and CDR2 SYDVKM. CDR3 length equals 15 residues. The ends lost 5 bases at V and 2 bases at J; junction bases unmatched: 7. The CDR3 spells CASSPSGQGAYEQYF. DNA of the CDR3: TGTGCCAGCAGTCCATCGGGACAGGGCGCCTACGAGCAGTACTTC.

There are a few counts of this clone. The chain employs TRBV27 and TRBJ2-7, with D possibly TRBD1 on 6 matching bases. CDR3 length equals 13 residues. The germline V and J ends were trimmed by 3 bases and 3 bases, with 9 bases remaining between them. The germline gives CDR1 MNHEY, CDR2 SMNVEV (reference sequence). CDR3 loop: CASSFLQGYEQYF. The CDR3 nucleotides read TGTGCCAGCAGTTTTTTACAGGGCTACGAGCAGTACTTC.

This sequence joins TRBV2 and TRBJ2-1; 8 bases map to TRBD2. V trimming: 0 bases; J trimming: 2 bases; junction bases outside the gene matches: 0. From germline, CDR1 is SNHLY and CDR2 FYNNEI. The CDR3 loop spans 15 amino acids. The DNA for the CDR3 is TGTGCCAGCAGTGAAGCTAGCGGGACCTACAATGAGCAGTTCTTC. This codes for CASSEASGTYNEQFF.

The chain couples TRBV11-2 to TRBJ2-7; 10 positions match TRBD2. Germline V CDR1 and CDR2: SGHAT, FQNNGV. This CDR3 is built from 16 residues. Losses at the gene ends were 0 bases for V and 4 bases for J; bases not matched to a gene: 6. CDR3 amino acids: CASSLDSLAGEYEQYF. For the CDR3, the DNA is TGTGCCAGCAGCTTAGATTCCCTAGCGGGAGAGTACGAGCAGTACTTC. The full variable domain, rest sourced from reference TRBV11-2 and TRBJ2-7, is EAGVAQSPRYKIIEKRQSVAFWCNPISGHATLYWYQQILGQGPKLLIQFQNNGVVDDSQLPKDRFSAERLKGVDSTLKIQPAKLEDSAVYLCASSLDSLAGEYEQYFGPGTRLTVT.

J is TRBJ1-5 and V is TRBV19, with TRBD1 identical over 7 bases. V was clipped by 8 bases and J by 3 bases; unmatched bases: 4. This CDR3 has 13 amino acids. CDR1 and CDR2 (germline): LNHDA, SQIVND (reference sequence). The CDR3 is CASGDRFNQPQHF. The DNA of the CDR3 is TGTGCCAGTGGGGACAGATTCAATCAGCCCCAGCATTTT. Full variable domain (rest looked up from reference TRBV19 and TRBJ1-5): DGGITQSPKYLFRKEGQNVTLSCEQNLNHDAMYWYRQDPGQGLRLIYYSQIVNDFQKGDIAEGYSVSREKKESFPLTVTSAQKNPTAFYLCASGDRFNQPQHFGDGTRLSIL.

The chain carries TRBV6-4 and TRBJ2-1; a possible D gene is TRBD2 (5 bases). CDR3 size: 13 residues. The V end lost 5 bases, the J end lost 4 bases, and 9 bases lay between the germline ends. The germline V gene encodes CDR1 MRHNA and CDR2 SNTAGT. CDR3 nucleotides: TGTGCCAGCAGTAAGCTAGCTTACAATGAGCAGTTCTTC. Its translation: CASSKLAYNEQFF.

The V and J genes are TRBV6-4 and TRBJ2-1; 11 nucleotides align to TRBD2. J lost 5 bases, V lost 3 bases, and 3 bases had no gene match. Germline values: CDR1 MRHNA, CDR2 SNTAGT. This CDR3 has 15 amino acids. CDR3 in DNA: TGTGCCAGCAGTGAGACTAGCGGGGATAACAATGAGCAGTTCTTC. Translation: CASSETSGDNNEQFF.

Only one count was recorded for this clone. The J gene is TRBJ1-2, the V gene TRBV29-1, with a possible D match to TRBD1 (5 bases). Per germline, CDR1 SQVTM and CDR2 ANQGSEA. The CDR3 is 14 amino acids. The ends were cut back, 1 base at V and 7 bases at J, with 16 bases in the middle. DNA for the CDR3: TGCAGCGTTGAAGTCGGGGGTGGTGGAGTTGGCTACACCTTC. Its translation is CSVEVGGGGVGYTF.

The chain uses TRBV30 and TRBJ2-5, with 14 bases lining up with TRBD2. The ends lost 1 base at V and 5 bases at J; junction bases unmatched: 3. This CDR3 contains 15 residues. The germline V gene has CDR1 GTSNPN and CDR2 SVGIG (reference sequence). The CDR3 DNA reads TGTGCCTGGAGTGGGGGGACTAGCGGGAGTGAGACCCAGTACTTC. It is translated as CAWSGGTSGSETQYF.

This chain's CDR3 is CSAPGTSSSYEQYF. The CDR3 DNA reads TGCAGCGCCCCAGGGACATCGTCTTCCTACGAGCAGTACTTC. The chain carries TRBV29-1 and TRBJ2-7; weak D call: TRBD1 (6 bases). The CDR3 loop spans 14 amino acids. The V end lost 7 bases, the J end lost 1 base, and 17 bases lay between the germline ends. The germline V gene has CDR1 SQVTM and CDR2 ANQGSEA.

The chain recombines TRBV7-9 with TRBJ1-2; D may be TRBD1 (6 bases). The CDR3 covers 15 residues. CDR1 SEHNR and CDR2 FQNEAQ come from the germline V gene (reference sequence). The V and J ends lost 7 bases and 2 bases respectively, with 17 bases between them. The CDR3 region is CASTLKAGENYGYTF. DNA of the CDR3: TGTGCCAGCACACTAAAGGCAGGGGAGAACTATGGCTACACCTTC.

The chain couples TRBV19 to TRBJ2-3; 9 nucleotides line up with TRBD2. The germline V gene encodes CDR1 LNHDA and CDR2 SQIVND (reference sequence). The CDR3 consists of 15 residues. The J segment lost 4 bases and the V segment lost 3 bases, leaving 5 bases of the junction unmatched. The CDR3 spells CASSILAGFADTQYF. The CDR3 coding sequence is TGTGCCAGTAGTATCCTAGCGGGGTTCGCAGATACGCAGTATTTT.

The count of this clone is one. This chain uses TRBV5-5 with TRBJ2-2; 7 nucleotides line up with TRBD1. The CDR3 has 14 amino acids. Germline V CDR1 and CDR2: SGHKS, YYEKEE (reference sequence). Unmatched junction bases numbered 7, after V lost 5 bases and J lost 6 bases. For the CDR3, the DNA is TGTGCCAGCAGTTTTTATCAGGGGGCCGGGGAGCTGTTTTTT. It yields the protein CASSFYQGAGELFF.

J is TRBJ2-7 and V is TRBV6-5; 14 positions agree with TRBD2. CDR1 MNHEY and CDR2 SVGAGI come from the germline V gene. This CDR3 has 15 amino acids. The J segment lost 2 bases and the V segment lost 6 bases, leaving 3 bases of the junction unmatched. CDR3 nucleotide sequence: TGTGCCAGCAGAACGGGACTAGCGGGAGCCTACGAGCAGTACTTC. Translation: CASRTGLAGAYEQYF.

In DNA form, the CDR3 reads TGTGCCAGCAGCTTGCCCACTATGATCCCTCGGGAAGCTTTCTTT. Encoded protein: CASSLPTMIPREAFF. V gene TRBV7-2 combines with J gene TRBJ1-1, with unresolved D. Germline V gene lookup returns CDR1 SGHTA and CDR2 FQGNSA. There are 15 residues in the CDR3. V lost 3 bases, J lost 8 bases, and 19 bases lay in between.

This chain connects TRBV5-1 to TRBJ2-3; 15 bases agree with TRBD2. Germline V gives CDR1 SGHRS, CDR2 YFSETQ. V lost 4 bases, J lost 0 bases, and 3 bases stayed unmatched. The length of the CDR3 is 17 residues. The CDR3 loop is CASSRGTSGGSTDTQYF. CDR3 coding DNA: TGCGCCAGCAGCAGAGGGACTAGCGGGGGGAGCACAGATACGCAGTATTTT. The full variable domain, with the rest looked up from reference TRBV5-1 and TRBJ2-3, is KAGVTQTPRYLIKTRGQQVTLSCSPISGHRSVSWYQQTPGQGLQFLFEYFSETQRNKGNFPGRFSGRQFSNSRSEMNVSTLELGDSALYLCASSRGTSGGSTDTQYFGPGTRLTVL.

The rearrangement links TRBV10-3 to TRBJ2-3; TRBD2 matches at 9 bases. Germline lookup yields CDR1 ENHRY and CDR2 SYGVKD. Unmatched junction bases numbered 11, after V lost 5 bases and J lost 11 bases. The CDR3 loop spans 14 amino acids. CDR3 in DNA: TGTGCCATCAGTTCATCCCTAGCGGGGAGTGGGCAGTATTTT. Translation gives CAISSSLAGSGQYF.

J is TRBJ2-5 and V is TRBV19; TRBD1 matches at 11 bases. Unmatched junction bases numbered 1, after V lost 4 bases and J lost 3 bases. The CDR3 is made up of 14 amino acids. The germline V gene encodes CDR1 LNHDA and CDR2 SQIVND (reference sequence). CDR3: CASSRTGGEETQYF. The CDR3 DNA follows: TGTGCCAGTAGTAGGACAGGGGGCGAAGAGACCCAGTACTTC.

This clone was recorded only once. The CDR3 nucleotides read TGTGCCAGCAGCTATAGCGGGAGGGCCGTCGAGCAGTACTTC. Residues: CASSYSGRAVEQYF. The gene calls are TRBV13 and TRBJ2-7; 11 nucleotides match TRBD2. Germline V lookup: CDR1 PRHDT, CDR2 FYEKMQ (reference sequence). The junction had 5 bases not matched to a gene; V was cut back by 4 bases and J by 6 bases. CDR3 size: 14 residues. The whole variable domain, filled in from reference TRBV13 and TRBJ2-7, reads AAGVIQSPRHLIKEKRETATLKCYPIPRHDTVYWYQQGPGQDPQFLISFYEKMQSDKGSIPDRFSAQQFSDYHSELNMSSLELGDSALYFCASSYSGRAVEQYFGPGTRLTVT.

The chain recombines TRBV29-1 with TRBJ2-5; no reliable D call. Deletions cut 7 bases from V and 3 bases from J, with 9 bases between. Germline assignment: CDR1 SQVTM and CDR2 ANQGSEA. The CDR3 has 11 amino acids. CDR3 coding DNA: TGCAGCGCCCCTACGGAAGAGACCCAGTACTTC. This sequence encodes CSAPTEETQYF.

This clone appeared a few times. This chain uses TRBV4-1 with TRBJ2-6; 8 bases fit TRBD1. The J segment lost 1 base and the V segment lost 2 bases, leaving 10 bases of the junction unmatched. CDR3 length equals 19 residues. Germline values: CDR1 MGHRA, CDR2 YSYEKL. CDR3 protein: CASSQQGARIGSGANVLTF. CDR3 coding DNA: TGCGCCAGCAGCCAACAGGGGGCGAGGATTGGGTCTGGGGCCAACGTCCTGACTTTC.

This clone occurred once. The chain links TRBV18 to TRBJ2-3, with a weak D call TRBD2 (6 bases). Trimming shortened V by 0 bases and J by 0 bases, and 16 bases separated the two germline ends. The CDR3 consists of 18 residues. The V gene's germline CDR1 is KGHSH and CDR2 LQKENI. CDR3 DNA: TGTGCCAGCTCACCACCGGGAGGCGTTCAAACTAGCACAGATACGCAGTATTTT. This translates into CASSPPGGVQTSTDTQYF.

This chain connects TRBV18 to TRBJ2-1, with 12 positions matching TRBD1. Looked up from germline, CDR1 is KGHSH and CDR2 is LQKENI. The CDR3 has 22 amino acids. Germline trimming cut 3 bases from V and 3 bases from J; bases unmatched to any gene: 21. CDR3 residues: CASSPPGQGAQREGDFYNEQFF. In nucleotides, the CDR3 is TGTGCCAGCTCACCGCCGGGACAGGGGGCTCAGCGGGAGGGCGATTTCTACAATGAGCAGTTCTTC.

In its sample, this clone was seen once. CDR3 nucleotide sequence: TGCGCCAGCAGCGCACCGGGACTAGCGGGAGGCCGCAGGGAGCTGTTTTTT. As protein: CASSAPGLAGGRRELFF. The chain has TRBV5-1 and TRBJ2-2; 15 bases agree with TRBD2. The J segment lost 9 bases and the V segment lost 4 bases, leaving 10 bases of the junction unmatched. From germline, CDR1 is SGHRS and CDR2 YFSETQ. The length of the CDR3 is 17 residues.

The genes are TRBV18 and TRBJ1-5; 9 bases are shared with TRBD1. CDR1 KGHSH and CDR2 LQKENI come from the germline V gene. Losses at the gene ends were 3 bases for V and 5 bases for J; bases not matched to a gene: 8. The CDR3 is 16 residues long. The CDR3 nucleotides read TGTGCCAGCTCACCGGAGCAGGGACAGGGCGATCAGCCCCAGCATTTT. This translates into CASSPEQGQGDQPQHF.

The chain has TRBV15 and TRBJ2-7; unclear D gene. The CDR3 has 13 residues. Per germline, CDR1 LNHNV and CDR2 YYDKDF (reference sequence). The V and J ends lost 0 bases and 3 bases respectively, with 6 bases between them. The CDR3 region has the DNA TGTGCCACCAGCAGAGATCGCGTCTACGAGCAGTACTTC. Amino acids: CATSRDRVYEQYF. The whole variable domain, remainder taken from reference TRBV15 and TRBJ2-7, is DAMVIQNPRYQVTQFGKPVTLSCSQTLNHNVMYWYQQKSSQAPKLLFHYYDKDFNNEADTPDNFQSRRPNTSFCFLDIRSPGLGDTAMYLCATSRDRVYEQYFGPGTRLTVT.